The clone carrying this T cell receptor beta chain was counted a few times. Its antigen is undetermined. Described time point: week 5, during vaccination. One vaccine dose held 300 ug of mutant IDH1 20-mer peptide and came with topical imiquimod. The sample belongs to a study of a mutant IDH1 vaccine in newly diagnosed glioma. The CDR3 totals 14 residues. V lost 3 bases, J lost 1 base, and 9 bases lay in between. Germline CDR1 reads MGHDK; CDR2 reads SYGVNS. Sequenced by immunoSEQ multiplex PCR; TCRdb stores in-frame clones only, minus some. Found here are about 51,000 clones, around 80% of them singletons; the top ten hold less than 2%.

The material was PBMCs, obtained from a glioma patient whose treatment included an IDH1 peptide vaccine. The chain is built from TRBV25-1 and TRBJ1-1, with D maybe TRBD1 (6 bases). This TCR came from a woman aged 40 to 55 with glioma. The CDR3 DNA reads as TGTGCCAGCAGTGACGGACAGAGGAACACTGAAGCTTTCTTT. It specifies CASSDGQRNTEAFF.